This paragraph reports one TCR beta chain. Its antigen remains unidentified. The protocol was immunoSEQ multiplex PCR, while the TCRdb copy is restricted to in-frame clones and leaves out a portion. This repertoire shows about 280,000 clones, more than 75% found once; its top ten account for about 0.85%. This entry is derived from a study of cytomegalovirus exposure and HLA in healthy donors. Study overall: It was reported in a later analysis that the 95 to 150 validation repertoires used the same platform as the approximately 670 first-cohort repertoires. General study findings and limits: More than 150 TCR beta chains were listed as cytomegalovirus-associated. The tendency of first-cohort TCR clusters to co-occur in the 95 to 150 validation repertoires was the finding of a later analysis.

Separation from the approximately 720-subject first cohort characterized the roughly 130-subject validation cohort, to which the donors belonged. Germline CDR1 SGHAT, CDR2 FQDESV (reference sequence). Deletions cut 5 bases from V and 6 bases from J, with 13 bases between. CDR3 length equals 14 residues. This clonotype was obtained from a woman aged 18-29 years in good health and CMV-seronegative. Sequenced input: PBMCs. The rearrangement links TRBV11-1 to TRBJ2-2; D may be TRBD1 (6 bases). The CDR3 region has the DNA TGTGCCAGCAGCATACAGGGTTTCCCCGGGGAGCTGTTTTTT. Its translation is CASSIQGFPGELFF.